The 17 T cell receptor beta chains below all came from one sample that was sequenced in a study of identical twins. Via MiXCR, TCRdb re-called the 5' RACE reads, giving one row per CDR3 protein. The table shows about 340,000 distinct CDR3 sequences, with 9% to 15% occurring only once. The same data also contributed to another study, on yellow fever vaccine responses in identical twins.

The sequenced sample was CD8+ T cells sorted from blood. The origin of the receptors is a woman between 18 and 29 years old in good health.

This clonotype was seen more than once but under ten times. The gene calls are TRBV28 and TRBJ2-5; 11 bases line up with TRBD2. The CDR3 contains 17 residues. V was pared by 2 bases and J by 1 base, with 6 bases of the junction left unmatched. Germline V gene lookup returns CDR1 MDHEN and CDR2 SYDVKM. CDR3: CASSLGETSGVQETQYF. Here the CDR3 DNA reads TGTGCCAGCAGTTTAGGGGAGACTAGCGGGGTCCAAGAGACCCAGTACTTC.

The chain joins TRBV28 to TRBJ2-7; 8 bases are a match to TRBD1. Germline V lookup: CDR1 MDHEN, CDR2 SYDVKM. This CDR3 is built from 17 residues. V shed 3 bases, J shed 1 base, and the junction held 11 bases outside the gene matches. In nucleotides, the CDR3 is TGTGCCAGCAGTTTCCCCCCCGGGACAGGTTTTTCCTACGAGCAGTACTTC. Encoded protein: CASSFPPGTGFSYEQYF.

The CDR3 loop is CASSFPLAEGEQETQYF. The CDR3 DNA reads as TGTGCCAGCAGTTTCCCCCTTGCGGAGGGGGAACAAGAGACCCAGTACTTC. The chain is built from TRBV28 and TRBJ2-5; perhaps D is TRBD1 or TRBD2 (6 bases each). Trimming cost V 3 bases and J 2 bases, with 19 bases left between them. Per the germline V gene, CDR1 is MDHEN and CDR2 is SYDVKM. The CDR3 extends over 17 amino acids.

This clonotype was seen a handful of times. The chain recombines TRBV15 with TRBJ2-5; possibly TRBD1 for D (5 bases). Trimming removed 2 bases from V and 4 bases from J, with 14 bases in between. The CDR3 spans 15 residues. CDR1 and CDR2 (germline): LNHNV, YYDKDF (reference sequence). The CDR3 region has the DNA TGTGCCACCAGCAGATGGGAAGGGGTGCGAGAGACCCAGTACTTC. Encoded protein: CATSRWEGVRETQYF.

V usage is TRBV14 and J usage is TRBJ2-1; 9 bases fit TRBD2. This CDR3 comprises 17 residues. The germline gives CDR1 SGHDN, CDR2 FVKESK. The junction had 10 bases not matched to a gene; V was cut back by 3 bases and J by 4 bases. The CDR3 loop is CASSQTLLAGGYNEQFF. For the CDR3, the DNA is TGTGCCAGCAGCCAGACCCTACTGGCGGGAGGGTACAATGAGCAGTTCTTC.

The chain recombines TRBV10-3 with TRBJ2-1; the match to TRBD1 covers 8 bases. J gave up 7 bases and V 0 bases, and 5 bases lay outside the gene matches. Germline loops: CDR1 ENHRY, CDR2 SYGVKD. This CDR3 has 15 residues. Written as DNA, the CDR3 is TGTGCCATCAGTGAGTCTGCGACAGGGGTAAATGAGCAGTTCTTC. This encodes CAISESATGVNEQFF.

The chain recombines TRBV7-9 with TRBJ2-2; D perhaps matches TRBD2 (6 bases). Between the trimmed V and J ends, which lost 5 bases and 6 bases, there was a span of 10 bases. This CDR3 is built from 13 residues. Germline V gives CDR1 SEHNR, CDR2 FQNEAQ (reference sequence). The CDR3 spells CASSLLAPGELFF. CDR3 in DNA: TGTGCCAGCAGCCTACTAGCCCCCGGGGAGCTGTTTTTT. Full variable domain (outside the CDR3, taken from reference TRBV7-9 and TRBJ2-2): DTGVSQNPRHKITKRGQNVTFRCDPISEHNRLYWYRQTLGQGPEFLTYFQNEAQLEKSRLLSDRFSAERPKGSFSTLEIQRTEQGDSAMYLCASSLLAPGELFFGEGSRLTVL.

Only a few counts were recorded for this clonotype. V and J are TRBV20-1 and TRBJ1-2; TRBD1 aligns across 8 bases. The J segment lost 3 bases and the V segment lost 3 bases, leaving 6 bases of the junction unmatched. Germline V gene lookup returns CDR1 DFQATT and CDR2 SNEGSKA (reference sequence). CDR3 size: 14 residues. CDR3 sequence reads: CSARDQDRDYGYTF. The CDR3 nucleotides read TGCAGTGCTAGGGACCAGGACAGGGACTATGGCTACACCTTC.

This clonotype appeared once. The chain recombines TRBV6-2 or TRBV6-3 with TRBJ2-5; possibly TRBD1 or TRBD2 for D (5 bases each). Per germline, CDR1 MNHEY and CDR2 SVGEGT. V was clipped by 0 bases and J by 2 bases, with 22 bases between them. This CDR3 is 19 amino acids long. CDR3 in DNA: TGTGCCAGCAGTTACTCCCCGCAGTTGGGGCCTAGCAGACAAGAGACCCAGTACTTC. It yields the protein CASSYSPQLGPSRQETQYF.

This clonotype was counted only a few times. J is TRBJ2-5 and V is TRBV2, with 9 positions matching TRBD1. There are 20 residues in the CDR3. Germline assignment: CDR1 SNHLY and CDR2 FYNNEI. The V and J ends lost 1 base and 0 bases, in that order; junction bases with no gene match: 15. CDR3 nucleotides: TGTGCCAGCAGTGAAGAGAGAAGGGGGACAGGGCAATACTACCAAGAGACCCAGTACTTC. It codes for CASSEERRGTGQYYQETQYF.

There are many counts of this clonotype. The rearrangement links TRBV24-1 to TRBJ2-1, with 10 bases lining up with TRBD1. Trimming took 4 bases from V and 8 from J; bases not matched to a gene: 10. The CDR3 is 16 residues long. The germline V gene encodes CDR1 KGHDR and CDR2 SFDVKD. The CDR3 DNA follows: TGTGCCACCAGTGAAACCGGGACAGGGGTTATGGATGAGCAGTTCTTC. Translating it yields CATSETGTGVMDEQFF.

This clonotype was found many times. The gene calls are TRBV4-1 and TRBJ2-1, with 14 positions matching TRBD2. V trimming: 3 bases; J trimming: 9 bases; junction bases outside the gene matches: 4. Looked up from germline, CDR1 is MGHRA and CDR2 is YSYEKL. There are 15 residues in the CDR3. CDR3 sequence (DNA): TGCGCCAGCAGCCAGACTAGCGGGGGGGCCACTGAGCAGTTCTTC. As protein: CASSQTSGGATEQFF.

The chain carries TRBV12-3 or TRBV12-4 and TRBJ2-1; D is undetermined. V was clipped by 5 bases and J by 5 bases, with 13 bases between them. This CDR3 contains 14 residues. The CDR3 DNA reads as TGTGCCAGCAGTCTAGGCTATAGGGACAATGAGCAGTTCTTC. Protein product: CASSLGYRDNEQFF.

The V gene is TRBV5-1, the J gene TRBJ1-6; 7 positions match TRBD1. Germline trimming cut 4 bases from V and 10 bases from J; bases unmatched to any gene: 5. Looked up from germline, CDR1 is SGHRS and CDR2 is YFSETQ. This CDR3 region has 13 residues. The CDR3 region has the DNA TGCGCCAGCAGCGCGGGACAGAGCTCACCCCTCCACTTT. Protein sequence: CASSAGQSSPLHF.

This clonotype appeared many times. This chain links TRBV7-9 with TRBJ2-1; 7 nucleotides match TRBD1. Germline assignment: CDR1 SEHNR and CDR2 FQNEAQ (reference sequence). The CDR3 totals 15 residues. The trim removed 5 bases at V and 5 bases at J, leaving 9 bases unmatched. CDR3 nucleotides: TGTGCCAGCAGCATCACAGGGGCGAAGGACAATGAGCAGTTCTTC. Its translation is CASSITGAKDNEQFF.

The chain uses TRBV28 and TRBJ2-5; D call uncertain. Trimming pared 2 bases from V and 5 bases from J, leaving 21 bases between. This CDR3 has 17 amino acids. Germline-derived CDR1 and CDR2 are MDHEN and SYDVKM. The CDR3: CASSLESSTRLFETQYF. Written as DNA, the CDR3 is TGTGCCAGCAGTTTAGAGTCCTCGACTCGCCTTTTTGAGACCCAGTACTTC.

This clonotype was observed a handful of times. The genes are TRBV2 and TRBJ2-5, with TRBD1 identical over 7 bases. CDR1 is SNHLY, CDR2 FYNNEI, per germline. V dropped 5 bases and J dropped 2; count of bases not matched to a gene: 8. The CDR3 loop spans 15 amino acids. CDR3 loop: CASSPGTVTQETQYF. The CDR3 DNA is TGTGCCAGCAGTCCCGGGACAGTGACGCAAGAGACCCAGTACTTC. The entire variable domain, with the rest obtained from reference TRBV2 and TRBJ2-5, is as follows: EPEVTQTPSHQVTQMGQEVILRCVPISNHLYFYWYRQILGQKVEFLVSFYNNEISEKSEIFDDQFSVERPDGSNFTLKIRSTKLEDSAMYFCASSPGTVTQETQYFGPGTRLLVL.